One TCR beta chain is described in this entry. The data were obtained in a study of blood T cell repertoires in COVID-19. This CDR3 has 16 residues. V gave up 1 base and J gave up 5 bases; unmatched junction bases: 5. Germline-derived CDR1 and CDR2 are SGHRS and YFSETQ. How the authors handled the data: Amplification with reference gene primers provided the estimates of nucleated cell counts. Sequencing used immunoSEQ multiplex PCR; TCRdb keeps in-frame clones, though not all of them. The V and J calls and clone size were taken over from that table, and D and trimming were inferred from the DNA. The table shows about half a million clones, with roughly nine tenths occurring only once.

Sequencing was carried out using peripheral blood. This receptor was taken from a man younger than 35 with COVID-19, enrolled during active disease. The gene calls are TRBV5-1 and TRBJ2-7; TRBD2 agrees at 14 bases. CDR3: CASSLRLAGGPDEQYF. The CDR3 DNA reads TGCGCCAGCAGCTTGCGACTAGCGGGAGGGCCTGACGAGCAGTACTTC.